This is a list of T cell receptor beta chains from one sample in a study of CD8 T cells in ankylosing spondylitis. TCRdb re-analysed the 5' RACE reads in MiXCR, keeping a single row per CDR3 protein. The sample records a few hundred thousand distinct CDR3 sequences, around 20% being singletons. What was sequenced was blood, either unsorted or a sorted T cell fraction (not recorded which). These receptors were obtained from a female donor with ankylosing spondylitis or in good health (not recorded which). Both conserved end residues are part of each CDR3. The order of the fields is D gene, J gene, clone size, V gene, CDR3 protein, CDR3 DNA. The D gene is left open where the match is weak. Expanded clones get a size class; other rows say once, few or many, or leave the size out.

.	TRBJ1-2	many	TRBV6-1	CASSPLKTALGYTF	TGTGCCAGCAGCCCCCTTAAGACGGCTCTGGGCTACACCTTC
.	TRBJ1-6	.	TRBV5-1	CASSPEGRSPLHF	TGCGCCAGCAGCCCGGAGGGGCGTTCACCCCTCCACTTT
TRBD2	TRBJ2-7	.	TRBV5-5	CASSTGTTGYEQYF	TGTGCCAGCAGCACCGGGACTACCGGTTACGAGCAGTACTTC
TRBD2	TRBJ2-1	.	TRBV20-1	CSAQTSGRWNEQFF	TGCAGTGCTCAGACCAGCGGGAGATGGAATGAGCAGTTCTTC
.	TRBJ1-1	many	TRBV6-4	CASRTMPGNTEAFF	TGTGCCAGCAGGACCATGCCGGGTAACACTGAAGCTTTCTTT
TRBD1	TRBJ2-1	.	TRBV11-3	CASSLGDRGSPYNEQFF	TGTGCCAGCAGCTTAGGAGACAGGGGCTCCCCCTACAATGAGCAGTTCTTC
.	TRBJ2-5	.	TRBV2	CASSTLGPETQYF	TGTGCCAGCAGCACCCTGGGTCCGGAGACCCAGTACTTC
.	TRBJ1-2	.	TRBV18	CASSPNTGQRGYGYTF	TGTGCCAGCTCACCGAATACTGGACAGAGAGGCTATGGCTACACCTTC
TRBD1	TRBJ2-2	.	TRBV28	CASTRQGFTGELFF	TGTGCCAGCACCCGACAGGGTTTCACCGGGGAGCTGTTTTTT
.	TRBJ1-3	few	TRBV20-1	CSARSLGNTIYF	TGCAGTGCTCGGTCCTTGGGAAACACCATATATTTT
.	TRBJ1-2	.	TRBV6-4	CAAGRIRYGYTF	TGTGCCGCTGGCAGGATTCGATATGGCTACACCTTC
TRBD1	TRBJ2-3	many	TRBV12-3/TRBV12-4	CASSRQGSDTQYF	TGTGCCAGCAGTCGACAGGGATCAGATACGCAGTATTTT
.	TRBJ2-5	.	TRBV18	CASSRSRETQYF	TGTGCCAGCTCACGCAGCAGGGAGACCCAGTACTTC
TRBD2	TRBJ2-1	.	TRBV6-5	CASSHLLAGDYNEQFF	TGTGCCAGCAGTCACTTACTAGCGGGGGACTACAATGAGCAGTTCTTC
.	TRBJ2-2	.	TRBV20-1	CSARERVYTGELFF	TGCAGTGCTAGAGAGAGGGTTTACACCGGGGAGCTGTTTTTT
TRBD1	TRBJ1-5	few	TRBV28	CASSPGGDGNQPQHF	TGTGCCAGCAGTCCAGGGGGCGACGGCAATCAGCCCCAGCATTTT
.	TRBJ2-5	.	TRBV2	CASKWVPQETQYF	TGTGCCAGCAAGTGGGTTCCGCAAGAGACCCAGTACTTC
.	TRBJ2-5	.	TRBV7-8	CASSPRSEETQYF	TGTGCCAGCAGCCCGAGAAGCGAAGAGACCCAGTACTTC
.	TRBJ2-1	few	TRBV5-5	CASSLVTGIIPNGQFF	TGTGCCAGCAGCTTAGTAACAGGGATCATCCCCAATGGGCAGTTCTTC
TRBD1	TRBJ2-3	.	TRBV20-1	CSARTGGANTQYF	TGCAGTGCTAGGACAGGGGGCGCGAATACGCAGTATTTT
.	TRBJ1-3	.	TRBV3-1	CASSQISLAGNTIYF	TGTGCCAGCAGCCAAATTTCCTTGGCTGGAAACACCATATATTTT
.	TRBJ2-5	few	TRBV3-1	CASKDRGETQYF	TGTGCCAGTAAGGACCGGGGAGAGACCCAGTACTTC
.	TRBJ2-5	.	TRBV7-9	CASSPRLVLETQYF	TGTGCCAGCAGCCCCCGACTAGTATTGGAGACCCAGTACTTC
.	TRBJ2-3	.	TRBV11-2	CASSKTGGPSTDTQYF	TGTGCCAGCAGCAAAACGGGCGGGCCTAGCACAGATACGCAGTATTTT
.	TRBJ1-3	many	TRBV20-1	CSAYRDLTGNTIYF	TGCAGTGCCTACAGGGATCTTACTGGAAACACCATATATTTT
.	TRBJ1-2	few	TRBV20-1	CSARDSPGWTF	TGCAGTGCTAGAGACTCCCCCGGATGGACCTTC
.	TRBJ2-5	.	TRBV7-9	CASSWTSETQYF	TGTGCCAGCAGCTGGACATCGGAGACCCAGTACTTC
TRBD1	TRBJ2-7	.	TRBV4-2	CASSPTNRGRREQYF	TGTGCCAGCAGCCCTACGAACAGGGGGCGCCGCGAGCAGTACTTC
.	TRBJ1-4	many	TRBV21-1	CASSKDASFTEKLFF	TGTGCCAGCAGCAAAGATGCCAGCTTTACGGAAAAACTGTTTTTT
.	TRBJ2-3	.	TRBV4-1	CASSQLGSDTQYF	TGCGCCAGCAGCCAACTGGGATCCGATACGCAGTATTTT
.	TRBJ1-1	.	TRBV7-2	CASSPRGGGNTEAFF	TGTGCCAGCAGCCCTCGGGGAGGAGGGAACACTGAAGCTTTCTTT
.	TRBJ2-4	.	TRBV2	CASSESHVAKNIQYF	TGTGCCAGCAGTGAATCACACGTAGCCAAAAACATTCAGTACTTC
TRBD1	TRBJ1-1	.	TRBV20-1	CSARPTGQGNTEAFF	TGCAGTGCTAGGCCTACGGGACAGGGGAACACTGAAGCTTTCTTT
TRBD2	TRBJ2-1	few	TRBV7-2	CASSLGGRAGIVEQFF	TGTGCCAGCAGCTTGGGCGGGAGGGCCGGAATCGTTGAGCAGTTCTTC
TRBD1	TRBJ2-3	many	TRBV29-1	CSVEQGAVTDTQYF	TGCAGCGTTGAACAGGGGGCCGTGACAGATACGCAGTATTTT
TRBD1	TRBJ2-7	few	TRBV29-1	CSAGTGGHEQYF	TGCAGCGCAGGGACAGGGGGACACGAGCAGTACTTC
.	TRBJ2-7	.	TRBV12-3/TRBV12-4	CASSSLSWTGDEQYF	TGTGCCAGCAGTTCACTCAGTTGGACGGGAGACGAGCAGTACTTC
.	TRBJ1-2	.	TRBV29-1	CSVVALTGNYGYTF	TGCAGCGTTGTGGCCCTTACAGGCAACTATGGCTACACCTTC
.	TRBJ2-2	few	TRBV11-2	CASSLKGTGELFF	TGTGCCAGCAGCTTAAAGGGGACCGGGGAGCTGTTTTTT
.	TRBJ2-4	few	TRBV20-1	CSALAATGAKNIQYF	TGCAGTGCCCTAGCTGCGACGGGTGCCAAAAACATTCAGTACTTC
.	TRBJ2-5	few	TRBV10-3	CAISDDGGGNGQSIQETQYF	TGTGCCATCAGTGATGATGGAGGCGGGAATGGTCAATCAATCCAAGAGACCCAGTACTTC
.	TRBJ2-3	few	TRBV9	CASSVGAGGSTDTQYF	TGTGCCAGCAGCGTAGGGGCAGGAGGATCCACAGATACGCAGTATTTT
.	TRBJ2-3	many	TRBV29-1	CSVAPLFRGTDTQYF	TGCAGCGTCGCGCCCCTTTTTAGGGGCACAGATACGCAGTATTTT
.	TRBJ1-2	.	TRBV18	CASSPQDRTYGYTF	TGTGCCAGCTCACCTCAGGATCGGACCTATGGCTACACCTTC
.	TRBJ2-1	few	TRBV20-1	CSAVSRLGPYNEQFF	TGCAGTGCTGTTAGTAGACTGGGCCCCTACAATGAGCAGTTCTTC
.	TRBJ1-2	.	TRBV30	CAWSVGGTGGYTF	TGTGCCTGGAGTGTAGGAGGGACCGGGGGCTACACCTTC
.	TRBJ2-1	few	TRBV20-1	CSSLVSSYNEQFF	TGCAGTTCCCTAGTTAGCTCCTACAATGAGCAGTTCTTC
.	TRBJ2-2	few	TRBV5-1	CASSVPNTGELFF	TGCGCCAGCAGCGTACCGAACACCGGGGAGCTGTTTTTT
.	TRBJ2-3	.	TRBV27	CASSPWGRGTDTQYF	TGTGCCAGCAGTCCCTGGGGGCGGGGCACAGATACGCAGTATTTT
TRBD2	TRBJ2-3	.	TRBV15	CATSSLAGATDTQYF	TGTGCCACCAGCAGTCTAGCGGGAGCCACAGATACGCAGTATTTT
.	TRBJ2-2	few	TRBV23-1	CASTRGEFRDTGELFF	TGCGCCAGCACCCGAGGGGAATTTAGGGACACCGGGGAGCTGTTTTTT
TRBD1	TRBJ2-1	.	TRBV20-1	CSAKDRGRYNEQFF	TGCAGTGCCAAGGACAGGGGGCGTTACAATGAGCAGTTCTTC
.	TRBJ2-7	.	TRBV12-3/TRBV12-4	CASSSYRTEQYF	TGTGCCAGCAGCTCCTACAGGACGGAGCAGTACTTC